This section outlines one TCR beta chain sequence together with its context. Its antigen is as yet unknown. MiXCR, applied by TCRdb to the RACE reads, yields one record per CDR3 protein. Of roughly 69,000 distinct CDR3 sequences in the sample, about 9.3% are singletons; the top ten hold around 6.8%. Time point meaning: patch test 2, 6 weeks after DPC sensitization. Treatment meaning: therapeutic diphenylcyclopropenone sensitization with weekly scalp DPC. Only after blood had been drawn was each patch test applied. This entry is derived from a study of human T cells and chemical hapten exposure. The wider study: The study sensitized with 2% DPC on a 2 cm by 2 cm patch of upper inner arm skin.

V dropped 4 bases and J dropped 4; count of bases not matched to a gene: 8. Germline V lookup: CDR1 SGHKS, CDR2 YYEKEE (reference sequence). This CDR3 is built from 16 residues. The study, taken as a whole, reports: Patch test score was positively correlated with the counts of TCRs that had expanded at PT1.

This receptor was identified in a woman aged 45-59 years with alopecia areata. Some clones in this sample may be carry-over from other donors' samples. The chain employs TRBV5-5 and TRBJ2-1; 10 bases map to TRBD2. The specimen was whole blood, collected in connection with sensitization to the hapten diphenylcyclopropenone (DPC). The CDR3 reads CASSPLSGRGYNEQFF. The CDR3 nucleotides read TGTGCCAGCAGCCCCCTGAGCGGGAGGGGATACAATGAGCAGTTCTTC.